The 26 T cell receptor beta chains in this list originate from one sample, sequenced in a study of blood T cell repertoires in COVID-19. Measured with immunoSEQ multiplex PCR; TCRdb has only the in-frame clones, and not every one. The table has about 98,000 clones, 70% to 90% seen once. Material for sequencing was peripheral blood. The receptors were sampled from a man between 65 and 85 years old with acute or convalescent COVID-19.

The CDR3 sequence: CASSLEGPENTIYF. The CDR3 coding sequence is TGCGCCAGCAGCTTGGAGGGGCCCGAAAACACCATATATTTT. The genes are TRBV5-1 and TRBJ1-3, with D perhaps TRBD1 (5 bases). Germline CDR1 SGHRS, CDR2 YFSETQ. The CDR3 extends over 14 amino acids. The V end was cut by 0 bases, the J end by 6 bases, with 10 bases between. The full variable domain, in which reference TRBV5-1 and TRBJ1-3 provide the parts outside the CDR3, is KAGVTQTPRYLIKTRGQQVTLSCSPISGHRSVSWYQQTPGQGLQFLFEYFSETQRNKGNFPGRFSGRQFSNSRSEMNVSTLELGDSALYLCASSLEGPENTIYFGEGSWLTVV.

This clone appeared once. The chain carries TRBV6-2 or TRBV6-3 and TRBJ2-7, with D hard to call. Per the germline V gene, CDR1 is MNHEY and CDR2 is SVGEGT. CDR3 length: 16 residues. Trimming removed 0 bases at V and 3 bases at J, with 15 bases between. CDR3 nucleotide sequence: TGTGCCAGCAGTTACTCGGCCATAGCCCCCCTCTACGAGCAGTACGTC. It codes for CASSYSAIAPLYEQYV.

V gene TRBV11-2 combines with J gene TRBJ2-2; weak D call: TRBD1 (5 bases). Trimming cost V 5 bases and J 6 bases, with 19 bases left between them. This CDR3 region has 16 residues. The germline gives CDR1 SGHAT, CDR2 FQNNGV. In DNA, the CDR3 is TGTGCCAGCAGCCCAAGCCCCAGGGAAGAGGCCGGGGAGCTGTTTTTT. This gives the protein CASSPSPREEAGELFF.

The rearrangement links TRBV18 to TRBJ1-2; the D is unclear. Germline V gene lookup returns CDR1 KGHSH and CDR2 LQKENI. This CDR3 is 13 amino acids long. Trimming left V 8 bases short and J 6 bases short, with 16 bases between. The CDR3 coding sequence is TGTGCCAGCGCGGCCAGCGCGGCCAATGGCTACACCTTC. Translation gives CASAASAANGYTF.

This chain uses TRBV19 with TRBJ2-2; TRBD1 matches at 8 bases. J was trimmed by 1 base and V by 2 bases; bases with no gene match: 3. Germline V gene lookup returns CDR1 LNHDA and CDR2 SQIVND (reference sequence). The CDR3 sequence is 16 residues long. CDR3 nucleotides: TGTGCCAGTAGTATATCAGGGGGCAAGAACACCGGGGAGCTGTTTTTT. Translating it yields CASSISGGKNTGELFF.

This clone was seen just once. This chain joins TRBV19 and TRBJ1-6; 8 nucleotides agree with TRBD1. The CDR3 sequence is 14 residues long. The trim removed 4 bases at V and 10 bases at J, leaving 6 bases unmatched. CDR1 and CDR2 from the germline V gene are LNHDA and SQIVND (reference sequence). This chain's CDR3 is CASSSAQGESPLHF. The CDR3 DNA reads TGTGCCAGTAGTAGCGCACAGGGGGAATCACCCCTCCACTTT.

The chain uses TRBV28 and TRBJ1-4; TRBD1 might be the D (6 bases). V was cut by 1 base and J by 4 bases, with 7 bases left in between. The CDR3 length is 14 residues. CDR1 and CDR2 from the germline V gene are MDHEN and SYDVKM. CDR3 bases: TGTGCCAGCAGTTTATCAGGGGTTAATGAAAAACTGTTTTTT. Translated, it gives CASSLSGVNEKLFF.

V and J are TRBV29-1 and TRBJ1-2; D is unresolved. The length of the CDR3 is 12 residues. The V gene's germline CDR1 is SQVTM and CDR2 ANQGSEA. V lost 4 bases and J lost 8, with 14 bases in between. CDR3: CSVGESVSGYTF. The CDR3 bases are TGCAGCGTTGGTGAGTCAGTTAGCGGCTACACCTTC.

The CDR3 loop reads CASSEGRPGRLFF. The CDR3 region has the DNA TGTGCCAGCAGTGAGGGCAGACCCGGGAGGTTGTTCTTC. V usage is TRBV6-1 and J usage is TRBJ2-1, with TRBD2 identical over 7 bases. CDR1 is MNHNS, CDR2 SASEGT, per germline. The length of the CDR3 is 13 residues. V trimming: 3 bases; J trimming: 15 bases; junction bases outside the gene matches: 11.

The V gene is TRBV6-1, the J gene TRBJ1-5; 9 bases line up with TRBD1. CDR1 MNHNS and CDR2 SASEGT come from the germline V gene. The CDR3 runs to 16 residues. V lost 6 bases, J lost 8 bases, and 14 bases stayed unmatched. Here the CDR3 DNA reads TGTGCCAGCAGCGAACTTGGGGGGACAGGGATTGAGCCCCAGCATTTT. Encoded protein: CASSELGGTGIEPQHF.

This chain links TRBV6-5 with TRBJ2-1, with no clear D. Germline lookup yields CDR1 MNHEY and CDR2 SVGAGI. The CDR3 loop spans 15 amino acids. Trimming pared 6 bases from V and 0 bases from J, leaving 12 bases between. CDR3 coding DNA: TGTGCCAGCAGGTCTCCAGCGCTCTCCTACAATGAGCAGTTCTTC. Its protein product is CASRSPALSYNEQFF.

V is TRBV9 and J is TRBJ1-6, with D perhaps TRBD1 (6 bases). The V and J ends lost 4 bases and 0 bases respectively, with 11 bases between them. Per germline, CDR1 SGDLS and CDR2 YYNGEE. CDR3 length equals 16 residues. The CDR3 DNA reads TGTGCCAGCAGCCCCGGACAGTCCTCCTATAATTCACCCCTCCACTTT. Its translation: CASSPGQSSYNSPLHF.

The rearrangement links TRBV6-1 to TRBJ1-2; D ambiguous. Germline assignment: CDR1 MNHNS and CDR2 SASEGT. V was cut by 0 bases and J by 4 bases, with 12 bases left in between. The CDR3 consists of 15 residues. This CDR3 is CASSEARGWSYGYTF. In DNA, the CDR3 is TGTGCCAGCAGTGAAGCGCGGGGTTGGAGCTATGGCTACACCTTC.

This chain connects TRBV30 to TRBJ2-1; a weak D match, TRBD2 (5 bases). Per the germline V gene, CDR1 is GTSNPN and CDR2 is SVGIG (reference sequence). This CDR3 has 12 amino acids. Between the trimmed V and J ends, which lost 3 bases and 8 bases, there was a span of 11 bases. CDR3 in amino acids: CAWSEAGDEQFF. CDR3 DNA sequence: TGTGCCTGGAGCGAGGCGGGCGATGAGCAGTTCTTC.

The chain uses TRBV10-3 and TRBJ1-1; a weak D match, TRBD1 (5 bases). Between the trimmed V and J ends, which lost 3 bases and 5 bases, there was a span of 10 bases. The CDR3 is made up of 13 amino acids. Germline CDR1 ENHRY, CDR2 SYGVKD. CDR3 loop: CAISDGGGTEAFF. The CDR3 bases are TGTGCCATCAGTGATGGGGGAGGGACTGAAGCTTTCTTT.

The rearrangement links TRBV5-6 to TRBJ2-7, with 7 positions matching TRBD1. Germline V gene lookup returns CDR1 SGHDT and CDR2 YYEEEE. V shed 0 bases, J shed 2 bases, and the junction held 2 bases outside the gene matches. This CDR3 region has 14 residues. The CDR3 sequence is CASSLVGQPYEQYV. The CDR3 nucleotides are TGTGCCAGCAGCTTGGTGGGACAGCCCTACGAGCAGTACGTC.

V is TRBV10-3 and J is TRBJ1-2; D not certain. The V end was cut by 0 bases, the J end by 4 bases, with 15 bases between. CDR3 size: 16 residues. From germline, CDR1 is ENHRY and CDR2 SYGVKD. The CDR3 protein is CAISESSPREAYGYTF. CDR3 nucleotide sequence: TGTGCCATCAGTGAGTCGAGCCCCCGGGAGGCCTATGGCTACACCTTC.

V is TRBV2 and J is TRBJ1-6; 8 nucleotides agree with TRBD1. The CDR3 runs 15 residues. Germline-derived CDR1 and CDR2 are SNHLY and FYNNEI. The junction had 11 bases not matched to a gene; V was cut back by 4 bases and J by 12 bases. Here the CDR3 reads CASSVSGTGVLPLHF. For the CDR3, the DNA is TGTGCCAGCAGTGTTTCCGGGACAGGCGTTTTACCCCTCCACTTT.

The CDR3 DNA follows: TGCGCCAGCAGCTTGGCTCTTATTTCTAGCGCGGCCAGTGAGCAGTTCTTC. Amino acid sequence: CASSLALISSAASEQFF. The rearrangement joins TRBV5-1 to TRBJ2-1; tentatively, D is TRBD2 (6 bases). The germline gives CDR1 SGHRS, CDR2 YFSETQ. The CDR3 covers 17 residues. The V end lost 0 bases, the J end lost 9 bases, and 22 bases lay between the germline ends.

The rearrangement uses TRBV27 and TRBJ1-6; possibly TRBD1 for D (5 bases). This CDR3 contains 14 residues. Germline V CDR1 and CDR2: MNHEY, SMNVEV (reference sequence). V was trimmed by 8 bases and J by 2 bases, leaving 10 bases between them. The CDR3 region has the DNA TGTGCCAGCGCAACAGGACCCTATAATTCACCCCTCCACTTT. Its protein product is CASATGPYNSPLHF.

The chain has TRBV6-1 and TRBJ2-7, with D unresolved. Per the germline V gene, CDR1 is MNHNS and CDR2 is SASEGT. Trimming removed 1 base from V and 2 bases from J, with 9 bases in between. The CDR3 covers 14 residues. For the CDR3, the DNA is TGTGCCAGCAGTGAAGGCGGCACCACCTACGAGCAGTACTTC. It translates to CASSEGGTTYEQYF.

This rearrangement joins TRBV18 to TRBJ2-3; D is perhaps TRBD2 (6 bases). This CDR3 is 16 amino acids long. V shed 4 bases and J shed 4 bases, with 18 bases lying between them. Per germline, CDR1 KGHSH and CDR2 LQKENI. The DNA of the CDR3 is TGTGCCAGCTCACGCTTCCGGGACTCTACGCCAGATACGCAGTATTTT. It specifies CASSRFRDSTPDTQYF.

V and J are TRBV5-5 and TRBJ1-1; 8 bases fit TRBD1. Germline CDR1 reads SGHKS; CDR2 reads YYEKEE (reference sequence). CDR3 length equals 14 residues. V gave up 4 bases and J gave up 5 bases; unmatched junction bases: 7. The CDR3 sequence is CASSTTGGRTEAFF. CDR3 bases: TGTGCCAGCAGCACCACAGGGGGAAGGACTGAAGCTTTCTTT.

V and J are TRBV14 and TRBJ2-7; D uncertain. Germline CDR1 SGHDN, CDR2 FVKESK. CDR3 length: 11 amino acids. V lost 5 bases, J lost 3 bases, and 5 bases lay in between. The CDR3 protein is CASSASYEQYF. For the CDR3, the DNA is TGTGCCAGCAGCGCTAGCTACGAGCAGTACTTC.

Remarks on this clone: This same CDR3 is encoded by further DNA sequences in the sample. The rearrangement uses TRBV2 and TRBJ2-5, with 11 nucleotides matching TRBD1. Germline CDR1 and CDR2: SNHLY and FYNNEI. CDR3 length: 15 amino acids. The junction had 3 bases not matched to a gene; V was cut back by 1 base and J by 5 bases. The CDR3 DNA is TGTGCCAGCAGTGAAGGGACAGGGGGCGGGGAGACCCAGTACTTC. Encoded protein: CASSEGTGGGETQYF.

The V call is TRBV6-2 or TRBV6-3, the J call TRBJ2-2; D may be TRBD1 (6 bases). The CDR3 runs to 16 residues. Germline CDR1 MNHEY, CDR2 SVGEGT. Deletions cut 4 bases from V and 1 base from J, with 13 bases between. The DNA of the CDR3 is TGTGCCAGCAGTTTTGCAGGGGCTGGGAACACCGGGGAGCTGTTTTTT. Its protein product is CASSFAGAGNTGELFF.